Following are 21 T cell receptor beta chains from one sample sequenced in a study of blood T cell repertoires in COVID-19. The method was immunoSEQ multiplex PCR; TCRdb's version includes in-frame clones alone and lacks a portion of them. The data hold 200,000 to 250,000 clones, with 80% to 90% observed a single time. Sequences were obtained from peripheral blood. Receptors were obtained from a middle-aged man who had recovered from COVID-19.

The chain couples TRBV10-3 to TRBJ2-5; a weak D match, TRBD2 (6 bases). CDR3 length: 16 amino acids. V was trimmed by 3 bases and J by 1 base, leaving 15 bases between them. Germline lookup yields CDR1 ENHRY and CDR2 SYGVKD. The CDR3 DNA is TGTGCCATCAGTGAATCTTTGGGGCGGGGCCAAGAGACCCAGTACTTC. It encodes CAISESLGRGQETQYF.

CDR3 residues: CASRGSGINTGELFF. The CDR3 bases are TGTGCCAGCAGGGGTAGCGGGATCAACACCGGGGAGCTGTTTTTT. The rearrangement links TRBV28 to TRBJ2-2; 8 positions match TRBD2. The germline CDR1 and CDR2 sequences are MDHEN and SYDVKM. The V gene end was trimmed by 6 bases and the J gene end by 2 bases; junction bases not matched to a gene: 5. CDR3 length equals 15 residues.

The chain has TRBV5-1 and TRBJ2-7, with unresolved D. The germline V gene has CDR1 SGHRS and CDR2 YFSETQ. The length of the CDR3 is 14 residues. Trimming removed 0 bases at V and 7 bases at J, with 14 bases between. The CDR3 bases are TGCGCCAGCAGCTTGGAAGTCCCTTCGAGGGAGCAGTACTTC. This encodes CASSLEVPSREQYF.

The chain has TRBV28 and TRBJ2-1, with TRBD2 matching over 10 bases. V was clipped by 7 bases and J by 4 bases; unmatched bases: 4. The CDR3 has 14 residues. CDR1 is MDHEN, CDR2 SYDVKM, per germline. As DNA, the CDR3 is TGTGCCAGCAAGGTTAGCGGGAGGTACAATGAGCAGTTCTTC. Its translation: CASKVSGRYNEQFF.

The chain has TRBV5-1 and TRBJ2-1; maybe TRBD1 (5 bases). The V end was cut by 3 bases, the J end by 9 bases, with 16 bases between. CDR3 length equals 14 residues. CDR1 is SGHRS and CDR2 is YFSETQ in the germline V gene. CDR3 in DNA: TGCGCCAGCAGCTCGGACATGGGTATAGGTGAGCAGTTCTTC. Translated, it gives CASSSDMGIGEQFF.

The rearrangement links TRBV2 to TRBJ2-7, with D possibly TRBD2 on 5 matching bases. Trimming removed 5 bases at V and 6 bases at J, with 17 bases between. This CDR3 spans 14 amino acids. The germline gives CDR1 SNHLY, CDR2 FYNNEI. CDR3 protein: CASSRLTSAAEQYF. CDR3 bases: TGTGCCAGCAGTCGCCTCACTAGTGCGGCCGAGCAGTACTTC.

The DNA for the CDR3 is TGCAGCGTCTACAGGGGCCCCAAGATAATTTACGAGCAGTACTTC. Its protein is CSVYRGPKIIYEQYF. The chain employs TRBV29-1 and TRBJ2-7; 7 bases align to TRBD1. This CDR3 has 15 residues. J gave up 4 bases and V 6 bases, and 15 bases lay outside the gene matches. Germline V gene lookup returns CDR1 SQVTM and CDR2 ANQGSEA.

V and J are TRBV7-9 and TRBJ2-7; the match to TRBD1 covers 10 bases. The V and J ends lost 4 bases and 2 bases, in that order; junction bases with no gene match: 5. CDR3 length: 15 residues. CDR1 and CDR2 from the germline V gene are SEHNR and FQNEAQ (reference sequence). For the CDR3, the DNA is TGTGCCAGCAGCTCGTGGACAGGGGGTGCCTACGAGCAGTACTTC. Translated: CASSSWTGGAYEQYF.

J is TRBJ2-7 and V is TRBV6-5, with D tentatively TRBD2 (6 bases). The CDR3 runs to 14 residues. V lost 7 bases and J 2 bases, leaving 15 bases between the germline ends. From germline, CDR1 is MNHEY and CDR2 SVGAGI. The CDR3 DNA sequence: TGTGCCAGCATGAACCGGGAGCCCCCCTACGAGCAGTACTTC. Amino acids: CASMNREPPYEQYF.

Turning to this clone: Relative to the germline gene, one junction end is altered; a read error may explain this. The rearrangement joins TRBV6-5 to TRBJ2-1; a weak D match, TRBD1 (6 bases). The CDR3 contains 13 residues. Germline loops: CDR1 MNHEY, CDR2 SVGAGI. The CDR3 sequence: CASSYSNEDRGVF. In nucleotides, the CDR3 is TGTGCCAGCAGTTACTCGAACGAGGACAGAGGGGTCTTC.

The chain has TRBV2 and TRBJ2-2, with 12 bases matching TRBD2. The CDR3 has 17 residues. V lost 6 bases and J lost 0; bases outside the gene matches: 5. The germline gives CDR1 SNHLY, CDR2 FYNNEI. The CDR3 nucleotides read TGTGCCAGCAGGAGGACTAGCGGGGACGCGAACACCGGGGAGCTGTTTTTT. The encoded protein is CASRRTSGDANTGELFF.

The rearrangement joins TRBV25-1 to TRBJ2-7, with D perhaps matching TRBD1 (6 bases). This CDR3 has 14 residues. Trimming stripped 6 bases from V and 7 bases from J, with 19 bases between. The germline V gene has CDR1 MGHDK and CDR2 SYGVNS. CDR3: CASRPGHGPQEQYF. The CDR3 region has the DNA TGTGCCAGCAGACCGGGACACGGCCCCCAAGAGCAGTACTTC.

This sequence joins TRBV7-9 and TRBJ2-3; D may be TRBD2 (6 bases). Germline CDR1 and CDR2: SEHNR and FQNEAQ (reference sequence). The V and J ends lost 5 bases and 2 bases respectively, with 17 bases between them. The CDR3 runs to 16 residues. DNA of the CDR3: TGTGCCAGCAGCCTCTACCAGACTAGAAACACAGATACGCAGTATTTT. Its protein is CASSLYQTRNTDTQYF.

V is TRBV7-9 and J is TRBJ1-4; D might be TRBD1 (6 bases). The CDR3 loop spans 16 amino acids. Germline lookup yields CDR1 SEHNR and CDR2 FQNEAQ (reference sequence). The V end lost 5 bases, the J end lost 3 bases, and 16 bases lay between the germline ends. This chain's CDR3 is CASSRTGLGANEKLFF. For the CDR3, the DNA is TGTGCCAGCAGCAGAACAGGGCTAGGGGCTAATGAAAAACTGTTTTTT.

This chain joins TRBV28 and TRBJ2-7; tentative D call: TRBD2 (5 bases). CDR1 is MDHEN, CDR2 SYDVKM, per germline. V shed 5 bases and J shed 0 bases, with 14 bases lying between them. The CDR3 extends over 15 amino acids. The chain's CDR3 is CASSPLRAVSYEQYF. The CDR3 coding sequence is TGTGCCAGCAGTCCTTTGCGGGCGGTCTCCTACGAGCAGTACTTC.

The CDR3 loop is CSVEGEGGGTALYEQYF. As DNA, the CDR3 is TGCAGCGTTGAAGGCGAGGGTGGCGGGACAGCCCTCTACGAGCAGTACTTC. The J gene is TRBJ2-7, the V gene TRBV29-1, with D perhaps matching TRBD1 (7 bases). This CDR3 has 17 amino acids. V was clipped by 1 base and J by 3 bases, with 22 bases between them. Germline CDR1 reads SQVTM; CDR2 reads ANQGSEA.

The chain has TRBV12-3 or TRBV12-4 and TRBJ2-2; 7 positions agree with TRBD2. The V gene end was trimmed by 7 bases and the J gene end by 7 bases; junction bases not matched to a gene: 6. The CDR3 extends over 13 amino acids. Here the CDR3 DNA reads TGTGCCAGCACCACATCGGGGGGCGGGGAGCTGTTTTTT. Protein: CASTTSGGGELFF.

This clone is a singleton in its sample. The rearrangement joins TRBV9 to TRBJ2-1; TRBD2 matches 7 bases. The germline V gene encodes CDR1 SGDLS and CDR2 YYNGEE. CDR3 length: 18 residues. V was pared by 0 bases and J by 5 bases, with 14 bases of the junction left unmatched. CDR3 DNA: TGTGCCAGCAGCGTAGGGGGATCGGGAGCTAGCGGTGACAATGAGCAGTTCTTC. Protein sequence: CASSVGGSGASGDNEQFF.

Only one count was recorded for this clone. The rearrangement uses TRBV15 and TRBJ2-7; possible D gene TRBD2, 6 bases. The CDR3 runs 11 residues. Germline V CDR1 and CDR2: LNHNV, YYDKDF (reference sequence). This CDR3 reads CAPGRVYEQYF. The CDR3 DNA reads as TGTGCGCCCGGGAGAGTCTACGAGCAGTACTTC.

The chain combines TRBV19 with TRBJ2-7, with D possibly being TRBD1 (6 bases). Germline CDR1 LNHDA, CDR2 SQIVND (reference sequence). CDR3 size: 16 residues. The V end was cut by 9 bases, the J end by 3 bases, with 24 bases between. CDR3 sequence (DNA): TGTGCCAGCAGTGGAGCGTATGGGACACAAGACTACGAGCAGTACTTC. This encodes CASSGAYGTQDYEQYF.

The chain has TRBV28 and TRBJ2-7; 9 bases fit TRBD1. With 6 bases clipped from V and 9 bases from J, the junction kept 15 bases outside the gene matches. The germline V gene has CDR1 MDHEN and CDR2 SYDVKM. The CDR3 is 15 residues long. The CDR3 is CASSPTRPGQGGQYF. For the CDR3, the DNA is TGTGCCAGCAGCCCCACCCGTCCGGGACAGGGAGGGCAGTACTTC.